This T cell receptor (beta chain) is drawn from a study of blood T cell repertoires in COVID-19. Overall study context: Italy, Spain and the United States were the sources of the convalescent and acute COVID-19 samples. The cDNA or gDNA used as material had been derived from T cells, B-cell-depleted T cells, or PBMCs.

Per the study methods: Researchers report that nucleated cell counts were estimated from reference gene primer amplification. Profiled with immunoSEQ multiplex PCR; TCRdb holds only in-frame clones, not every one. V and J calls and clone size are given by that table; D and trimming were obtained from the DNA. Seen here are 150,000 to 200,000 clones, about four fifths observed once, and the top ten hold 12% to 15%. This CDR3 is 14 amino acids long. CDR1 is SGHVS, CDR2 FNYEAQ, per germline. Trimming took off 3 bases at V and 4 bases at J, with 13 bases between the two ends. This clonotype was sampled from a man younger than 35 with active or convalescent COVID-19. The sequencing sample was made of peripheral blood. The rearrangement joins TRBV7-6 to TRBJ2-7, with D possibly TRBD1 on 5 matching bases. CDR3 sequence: CASSLRQTRYEQYF. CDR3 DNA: TGTGCCAGCAGCTTGCGACAGACCAGATACGAGCAGTACTTC.